The 29 T cell receptor beta chains below were found in one sample sequenced in a study of high-grade serous ovarian cancer treatment subgroups. Profiled with immunoSEQ multiplex PCR; TCRdb holds only in-frame clones, not every one. The table has under 10,000 clones, about 70% seen once. Tumor samples were taken before definitive surgery or chemotherapy. Sequenced input: tumor tissue. The receptor source for this set is a human donor with high-grade serous ovarian cancer.

The chain joins TRBV30 to TRBJ2-1; D is undetermined. Trimming cost V 4 bases and J 7 bases, with 11 bases left between them. The CDR3 sequence is 12 residues long. The germline CDR1 and CDR2 sequences are GTSNPN and SVGIG (reference sequence). This CDR3 reads CAWNGRINEQFF. CDR3 nucleotides: TGTGCCTGGAACGGCAGGATAAATGAGCAGTTCTTC.

The chain is built from TRBV19 and TRBJ2-3, with 8 bases lining up with TRBD1. This CDR3 is 15 amino acids long. V was clipped by 6 bases and J by 2 bases; unmatched bases: 7. Per germline, CDR1 LNHDA and CDR2 SQIVND (reference sequence). This CDR3 reads CASSFGQGDTDTQYF. The CDR3 region has the DNA TGTGCCAGTAGCTTCGGACAGGGCGACACAGATACGCAGTATTTT.

J is TRBJ2-3 and V is TRBV7-9; 8 bases align to TRBD2. Germline V gene lookup returns CDR1 SEHNR and CDR2 FQNEAQ (reference sequence). The CDR3 consists of 16 residues. Trimming at V came to 1 base and at J to 1 base, leaving 4 bases not matched to a gene. The CDR3, as DNA: TGTGCCAGCAGCTTAGACTCGGGGGGGGGCACAGATACGCAGTATTTT. It encodes CASSLDSGGGTDTQYF.

The chain links TRBV19 to TRBJ2-2; D call uncertain. From germline, CDR1 is LNHDA and CDR2 SQIVND (reference sequence). This CDR3 region has 12 residues. Trimming shortened V by 10 bases and J by 6 bases, and 12 bases separated the two germline ends. Written as DNA, the CDR3 is TGTGCCACCCCGGATGGCGCCGGGGAGCTGTTTTTT. Translated, it gives CATPDGAGELFF. The entire variable domain, with the rest obtained from reference TRBV19 and TRBJ2-2, is as follows: DGGITQSPKYLFRKEGQNVTLSCEQNLNHDAMYWYRQDPGQGLRLIYYSQIVNDFQKGDIAEGYSVSREKKESFPLTVTSAQKNPTAFYLCATPDGAGELFFGEGSRLTVL.

This clone was found a few times. Here the CDR3 reads CASSVAPPSGGQETQYF. CDR3 nucleotides: TGTGCCAGCAGCGTAGCTCCCCCTAGCGGGGGCCAAGAGACCCAGTACTTC. The chain recombines TRBV9 with TRBJ2-5; 10 nucleotides match TRBD2. Germline V gene data show CDR1 as SGDLS and CDR2 as YYNGEE. The CDR3 length is 17 residues. The J segment lost 1 base and the V segment lost 0 bases, leaving 6 bases of the junction unmatched.

The chain joins TRBV28 to TRBJ1-4, with D unclear. CDR3 length equals 14 residues. Germline-derived CDR1 and CDR2 are MDHEN and SYDVKM. The germline V and J ends were trimmed by 4 bases and 0 bases, with 6 bases remaining between them. The CDR3 bases are TGTGCCAGCAGTTCAGCTGCAACTAATGAAAAACTGTTTTTT. This gives the protein CASSSAATNEKLFF.

The gene calls are TRBV5-3 and TRBJ2-2; D perhaps matches TRBD1 (6 bases). TRBV5-3 is labeled an ORF, and its function is uncertain. Deletions cut 4 bases from V and 5 bases from J, with 12 bases between. This CDR3 spans 14 amino acids. CDR3 sequence (DNA): TGTGCCAGAAGCCAGGGACAATCGACCGGGGAGCTGTTTTTT. It is translated as CARSQGQSTGELFF.

This rearrangement joins TRBV5-1 to TRBJ1-4, with D perhaps matching TRBD1 (5 bases). V was cut by 0 bases and J by 0 bases, with 9 bases left in between. The V gene's germline CDR1 is SGHRS and CDR2 YFSETQ. The CDR3 extends over 16 amino acids. DNA for the CDR3: TGCGCCAGCAGCTTGGGGGACCGAGCAACTAATGAAAAACTGTTTTTT. It encodes CASSLGDRATNEKLFF.

This chain connects TRBV29-1 to TRBJ2-1; TRBD1 agrees at 8 bases. Trimming cost V 7 bases and J 10 bases; bases outside gene matches: 9. From germline, CDR1 is SQVTM and CDR2 ANQGSEA. The CDR3 has 12 amino acids. The CDR3 loop reads CSADPTGGEQFF. The DNA of the CDR3 is TGCAGCGCCGACCCCACAGGGGGAGAGCAGTTCTTC.

The V and J genes are TRBV10-3 and TRBJ1-3; maybe TRBD1 (5 bases). CDR1 is ENHRY and CDR2 is SYGVKD in the germline V gene. Between the trimmed V and J ends, which lost 10 bases and 2 bases, there was a span of 12 bases. The length of the CDR3 is 13 residues. The CDR3 is CASRDFAGNTIYF. The CDR3 coding sequence is TGTGCCAGCAGGGACTTTGCTGGAAACACCATATATTTT.

The chain couples TRBV6-5 to TRBJ2-7; a weak D match, TRBD1 (5 bases). Trimming left V 6 bases short and J 7 bases short, with 19 bases between. The length of the CDR3 is 14 residues. Looked up from germline, CDR1 is MNHEY and CDR2 is SVGAGI. In DNA, the CDR3 is TGTGCCAGCAGGACAGCCGCAGAATGGTGGGAGCAGTACTTC. Protein: CASRTAAEWWEQYF.

The V gene is TRBV7-9, the J gene TRBJ1-2; D unclear. V was clipped by 1 base and J by 4 bases, with 13 bases between them. Germline assignment: CDR1 SEHNR and CDR2 FQNEAQ (reference sequence). The CDR3 is 15 residues long. The CDR3 DNA reads TGTGCCAGCAGCTTAGATGCAGGCTTCGCCTATGGCTACACCTTC. Translation gives CASSLDAGFAYGYTF.

The chain uses TRBV6-1 and TRBJ1-4; TRBD1 matches 8 bases. Germline assignment: CDR1 MNHNS and CDR2 SASEGT. V gave up 3 bases and J gave up 0 bases; unmatched junction bases: 3. This CDR3 is built from 16 residues. The CDR3, as DNA: TGTGCCAGCAGTGACGACAGGGGCACAACTAATGAAAAACTGTTTTTT. Its protein product is CASSDDRGTTNEKLFF.

J is TRBJ2-1 and V is TRBV11-3, with 9 bases matching TRBD1. CDR3 size: 15 residues. Germline CDR1 is SGHNT and CDR2 is YENEEA. V was clipped by 1 base and J by 8 bases; unmatched bases: 6. As DNA, the CDR3 is TGTGCCAGCAGCTTAGGACAGGGGGGGAGGCATGAGCAGTTCTTC. Translated: CASSLGQGGRHEQFF.

The rearrangement joins TRBV5-6 to TRBJ1-2, with D maybe TRBD1 (5 bases). Germline values: CDR1 SGHDT, CDR2 YYEEEE. The CDR3 extends over 14 amino acids. V dropped 4 bases and J dropped 3 bases, with 13 bases sitting between them. The CDR3 spells CASSTGHSDYGYTF. In DNA form, the CDR3 reads TGTGCCAGCAGCACCGGACATTCCGACTATGGCTACACCTTC.

The chain is built from TRBV21-1 and TRBJ2-7; no check of the table's D call, TRBD1, against the DNA was made. TRBV21-1 is annotated as a pseudogene. The CDR3 sequence is 18 residues long. The CDR3 bases are TGTGCCAGCAGCAAAGTGCTTGTCCGGGACAGGTCCTACTACGAGCAGTACTTC. Translated, it gives CASSKVLVRDRSYYEQYF.

This clone was picked up one time. V is TRBV29-1 and J is TRBJ1-4; no clear D. Trimming took off 4 bases at V and 5 bases at J, with 8 bases between the two ends. From germline, CDR1 is SQVTM and CDR2 ANQGSEA. The length of the CDR3 is 12 residues. CDR3 nucleotides: TGCAGCGTTGGACGGAGCAATGAAAAACTGTTTTTT. This codes for CSVGRSNEKLFF. The complete variable domain, with remaining parts taken from reference TRBV29-1 and TRBJ1-4, reads SAVISQKPSRDICQRGTSLTIQCQVDSQVTMMFWYRQQPGQSLTLIATANQGSEATYESGFVIDKFPISRPNLTFSTLTVSNMSPEDSSIYLCSVGRSNEKLFFGSGTQLSVL.

This clone was seen only once. J is TRBJ2-7 and V is TRBV6-5; the D gene is possibly TRBD2 (7 bases). The V gene lost 4 bases and the J gene lost 6 bases, with 13 bases spanning the gap. CDR1 and CDR2 from the germline V gene are MNHEY and SVGAGI. CDR3 length equals 13 residues. CDR3 coding DNA: TGTGCCAGCAGTTTGACCGGGGGGCCCGAGCAGTACTTC. Residues: CASSLTGGPEQYF.

The chain carries TRBV5-8 and TRBJ1-4; no clear D. Germline V CDR1 and CDR2: SGHTS, YDEGEE. This CDR3 contains 15 residues. V was pared by 1 base and J by 7 bases, with 14 bases between. For the CDR3, the DNA is TGTGCCAGCAGCTTGTCGGGGTCTGGGAGTGAAAAACTGTTTTTT. It specifies CASSLSGSGSEKLFF. Combining the CDR3 with reference TRBV5-8 and TRBJ1-4 gives the whole variable domain EAGVTQSPTHLIKTRGQQATLRCSPISGHTSVYWYQQALGLGLQFLLWYDEGEERNRGNFPPRFSGRQFPNYSSELNVNALELEDSALYLCASSLSGSGSEKLFFGSGTQLSVL.

V usage is TRBV6-1 and J usage is TRBJ1-1; D call uncertain. The CDR3 length is 13 residues. Germline lookup yields CDR1 MNHNS and CDR2 SASEGT. Deletions cut 6 bases from V and 6 bases from J, with 14 bases between. The CDR3: CASRLDGRAEAFF. The DNA of the CDR3 is TGTGCCAGCAGATTAGACGGGAGGGCTGAAGCTTTCTTT.

Only one count was recorded for this clone. This rearrangement joins TRBV4-3 to TRBJ1-1; 12 bases are shared with TRBD1. The trim removed 4 bases at V and 0 bases at J, leaving 3 bases unmatched. Germline V gene lookup returns CDR1 LGHNA and CDR2 YSLEER. The CDR3 loop spans 16 amino acids. CDR3 in amino acids: CASSPGTGGLNTEAFF. The CDR3 DNA sequence: TGCGCCAGCAGCCCTGGGACAGGGGGCTTGAACACTGAAGCTTTCTTT.

The CDR3 region is CASSIVGASYEQYF. Written as DNA, the CDR3 is TGTGCCAGTAGTATAGTGGGGGCCTCCTACGAGCAGTACTTC. The chain links TRBV19 to TRBJ2-7; tentatively, D is TRBD1 (6 bases). CDR1 is LNHDA, CDR2 SQIVND, per germline (reference sequence). The V end lost 1 base, the J end lost 0 bases, and 7 bases lay between the germline ends. The CDR3 runs 14 residues.

CDR3 in amino acids: CAIKEALSGNTIYF. CDR3 DNA sequence: TGTGCCATCAAGGAAGCCCTCTCTGGAAACACCATATATTTT. The V and J genes are TRBV10-3 and TRBJ1-3; D unclear. There are 14 residues in the CDR3. V was pared by 7 bases and J by 0 bases, with 10 bases between. Germline CDR1 and CDR2: ENHRY and SYGVKD.

The V gene is TRBV19, the J gene TRBJ1-1; possibly TRBD1 for D (5 bases). Trimming removed 3 bases from V and 5 bases from J, with 16 bases in between. The CDR3 covers 15 residues. Germline CDR1 LNHDA, CDR2 SQIVND (reference sequence). The CDR3 coding sequence is TGTGCCAGTAGTATGGCTCGGGGCAGGGTGACTGAAGCTTTCTTT. Its translation is CASSMARGRVTEAFF.

The chain joins TRBV7-2 to TRBJ1-5; D is undetermined. CDR1 is SGHTA, CDR2 FQGNSA, per germline. V lost 2 bases and J lost 0, with 11 bases in between. The CDR3 has 16 residues. CDR3 sequence (DNA): TGTGCCAGCAGCTTAAGAGGCGGGAATAGCAATCAGCCCCAGCATTTT. This encodes CASSLRGGNSNQPQHF.

This chain connects TRBV13 to TRBJ2-3; maybe TRBD2 (6 bases). The germline gives CDR1 PRHDT, CDR2 FYEKMQ (reference sequence). The length of the CDR3 is 16 residues. Trimming removed 3 bases from V and 2 bases from J, with 15 bases in between. CDR3 in DNA: TGTGCCAGCAGCTTTAGCGGCCTTGAGACCACAGATACGCAGTATTTT. Its protein product is CASSFSGLETTDTQYF.

The rearrangement joins TRBV7-2 to TRBJ1-1; D unclear. This CDR3 has 13 amino acids. V lost 0 bases and J lost 6, with 8 bases in between. CDR1 and CDR2 from the germline V gene are SGHTA and FQGNSA. The CDR3 loop reads CASSLARAAEAFF. The CDR3 DNA is TGTGCCAGCAGCTTAGCTCGGGCAGCTGAAGCTTTCTTT. The full variable domain, in which reference TRBV7-2 and TRBJ1-1 provide the parts outside the CDR3, is GAGVSQSPSNKVTEKGKDVELRCDPISGHTALYWYRQSLGQGLEFLIYFQGNSAPDKSGLPSDRFSAERTGGSVSTLTIQRTQQEDSAVYLCASSLARAAEAFFGQGTRLTVV.

The chain is built from TRBV6-1 and TRBJ1-1; no firm D call. The V and J ends lost 10 bases and 5 bases respectively, with 17 bases between them. The CDR3 spans 13 residues. Germline V lookup: CDR1 MNHNS, CDR2 SASEGT. In DNA, the CDR3 is TGTGCCACCCACCGGATCCGGGAAACTGAAGCTTTCTTT. It translates to CATHRIRETEAFF.

The genes are TRBV19 and TRBJ1-3; D possibly corresponds to TRBD1 (5 bases). The V end lost 3 bases, the J end lost 0 bases, and 15 bases lay between the germline ends. Per the germline V gene, CDR1 is LNHDA and CDR2 is SQIVND (reference sequence). The length of the CDR3 is 17 residues. In DNA form, the CDR3 reads TGTGCCAGTAGTATTATGGACATCTTCAGCTCTGGAAACACCATATATTTT. It specifies CASSIMDIFSSGNTIYF.